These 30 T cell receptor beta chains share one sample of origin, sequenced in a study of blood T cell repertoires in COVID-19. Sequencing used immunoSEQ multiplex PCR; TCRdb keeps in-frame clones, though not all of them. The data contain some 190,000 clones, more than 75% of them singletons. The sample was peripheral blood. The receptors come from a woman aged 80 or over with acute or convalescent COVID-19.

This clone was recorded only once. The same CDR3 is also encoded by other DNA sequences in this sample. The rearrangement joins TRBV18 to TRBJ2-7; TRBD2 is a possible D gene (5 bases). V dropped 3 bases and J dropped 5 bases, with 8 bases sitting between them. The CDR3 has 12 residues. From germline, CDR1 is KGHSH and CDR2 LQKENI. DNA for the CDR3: TGTGCCAGCTCACCGGCCGGGGACGAGCAGTACTTC. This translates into CASSPAGDEQYF.

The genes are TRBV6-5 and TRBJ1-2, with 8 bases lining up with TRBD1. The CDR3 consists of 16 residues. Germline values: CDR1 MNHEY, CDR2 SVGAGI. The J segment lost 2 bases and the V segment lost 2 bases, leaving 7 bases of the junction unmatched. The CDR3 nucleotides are TGTGCCAGCAGTTACCGAGGACAGGGATTCAACTATGGCTACACCTTC. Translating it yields CASSYRGQGFNYGYTF.

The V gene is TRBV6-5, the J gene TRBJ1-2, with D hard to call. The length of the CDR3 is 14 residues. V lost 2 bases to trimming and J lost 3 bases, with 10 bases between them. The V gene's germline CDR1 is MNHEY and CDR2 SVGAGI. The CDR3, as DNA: TGTGCCAGCAGTTACGGTAGAGGGTACTATGGCTACACCTTC. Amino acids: CASSYGRGYYGYTF.

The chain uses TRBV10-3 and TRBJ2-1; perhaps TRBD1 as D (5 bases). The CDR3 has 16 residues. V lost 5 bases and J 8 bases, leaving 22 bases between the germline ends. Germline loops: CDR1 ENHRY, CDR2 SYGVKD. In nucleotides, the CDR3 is TGTGCCATCAGTAAGCTTCAGGGTAGCCTTAGGTATGAGCAGTTCTTC. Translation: CAISKLQGSLRYEQFF.

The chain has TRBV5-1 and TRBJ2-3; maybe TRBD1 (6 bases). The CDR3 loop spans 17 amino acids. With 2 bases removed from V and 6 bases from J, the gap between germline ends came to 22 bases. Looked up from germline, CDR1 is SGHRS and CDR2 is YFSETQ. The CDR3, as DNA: TGCGCCAGCAGCTTAAAATTGTCGGCAGGGGCAGGGGATACGCAGTATTTT. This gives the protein CASSLKLSAGAGDTQYF. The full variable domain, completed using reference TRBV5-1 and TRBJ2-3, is KAGVTQTPRYLIKTRGQQVTLSCSPISGHRSVSWYQQTPGQGLQFLFEYFSETQRNKGNFPGRFSGRQFSNSRSEMNVSTLELGDSALYLCASSLKLSAGAGDTQYFGPGTRLTVL.

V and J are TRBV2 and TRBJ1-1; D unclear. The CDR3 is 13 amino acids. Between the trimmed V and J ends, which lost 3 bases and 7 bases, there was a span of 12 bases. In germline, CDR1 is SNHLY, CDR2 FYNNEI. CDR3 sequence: CASSDWAVSEAFF. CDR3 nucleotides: TGTGCCAGCAGTGACTGGGCAGTCAGTGAAGCTTTCTTT.

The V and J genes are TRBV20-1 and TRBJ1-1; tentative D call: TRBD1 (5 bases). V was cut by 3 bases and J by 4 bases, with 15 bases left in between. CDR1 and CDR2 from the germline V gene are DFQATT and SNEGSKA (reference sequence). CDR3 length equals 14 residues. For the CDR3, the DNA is TGCAGTGCTAGTTGGAGGGGCAAGGGCACTGAAGCTTTCTTT. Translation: CSASWRGKGTEAFF.

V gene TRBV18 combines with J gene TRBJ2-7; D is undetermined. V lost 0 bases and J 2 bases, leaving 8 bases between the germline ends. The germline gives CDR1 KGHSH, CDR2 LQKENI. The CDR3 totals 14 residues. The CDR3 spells CASSPPGKTYEQYF. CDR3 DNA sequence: TGTGCCAGCTCACCACCGGGCAAAACCTACGAGCAGTACTTC. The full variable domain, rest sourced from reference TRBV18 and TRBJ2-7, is NAGVMQNPRHLVRRRGQEARLRCSPMKGHSHVYWYRQLPEEGLKFMVYLQKENIIDESGMPKERFSAEFPKEGPSILRIQQVVRGDSAAYFCASSPPGKTYEQYFGPGTRLTVT.

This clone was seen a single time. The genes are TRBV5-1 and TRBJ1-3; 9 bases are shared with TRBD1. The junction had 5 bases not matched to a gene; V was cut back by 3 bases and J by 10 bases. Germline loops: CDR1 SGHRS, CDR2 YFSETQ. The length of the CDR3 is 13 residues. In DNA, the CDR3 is TGCGCCAGCAGCTGGGGACAGGGTGATACCATATATTTT. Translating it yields CASSWGQGDTIYF.

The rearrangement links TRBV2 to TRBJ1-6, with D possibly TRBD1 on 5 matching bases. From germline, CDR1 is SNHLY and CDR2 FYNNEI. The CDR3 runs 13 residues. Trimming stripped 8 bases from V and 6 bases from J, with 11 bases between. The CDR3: CASQQGGNSPLHF. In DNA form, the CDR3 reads TGTGCCAGCCAGCAGGGTGGTAATTCACCCCTCCACTTT.

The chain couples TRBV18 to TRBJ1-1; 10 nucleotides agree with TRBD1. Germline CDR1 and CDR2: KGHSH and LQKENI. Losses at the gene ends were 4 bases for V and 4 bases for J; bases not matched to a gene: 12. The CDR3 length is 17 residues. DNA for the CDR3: TGTGCCAGCTCACTTACGGGACAGGGGAGTGGGGGCACTGAAGCTTTCTTT. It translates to CASSLTGQGSGGTEAFF.

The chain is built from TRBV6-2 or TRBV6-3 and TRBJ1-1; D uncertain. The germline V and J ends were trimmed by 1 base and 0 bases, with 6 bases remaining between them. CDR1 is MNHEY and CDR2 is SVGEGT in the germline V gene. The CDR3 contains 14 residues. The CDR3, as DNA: TGTGCCAGCAGTTACTTGGGCATGAACACTGAAGCTTTCTTT. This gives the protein CASSYLGMNTEAFF.

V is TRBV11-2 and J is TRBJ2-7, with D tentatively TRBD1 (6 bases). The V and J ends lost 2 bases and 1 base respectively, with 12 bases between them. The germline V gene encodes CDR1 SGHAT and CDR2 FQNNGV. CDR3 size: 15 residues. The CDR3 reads CASSLLGTLSYEQYF. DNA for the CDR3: TGTGCCAGCAGCTTACTCGGGACACTATCCTACGAGCAGTACTTC.

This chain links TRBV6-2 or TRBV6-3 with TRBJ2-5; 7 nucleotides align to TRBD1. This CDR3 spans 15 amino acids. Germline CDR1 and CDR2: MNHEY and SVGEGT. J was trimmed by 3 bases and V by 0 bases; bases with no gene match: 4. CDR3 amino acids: CASSYSRGQKETQYF. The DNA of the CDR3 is TGTGCCAGCAGTTACTCGAGGGGACAGAAAGAGACCCAGTACTTC.

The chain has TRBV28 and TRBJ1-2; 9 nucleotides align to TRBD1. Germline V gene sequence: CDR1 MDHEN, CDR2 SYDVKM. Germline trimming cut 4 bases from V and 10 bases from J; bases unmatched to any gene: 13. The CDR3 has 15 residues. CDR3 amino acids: CASSSPIGTGTYYTF. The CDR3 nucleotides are TGTGCCAGCAGTTCGCCCATAGGGACAGGGACATACTACACCTTC.

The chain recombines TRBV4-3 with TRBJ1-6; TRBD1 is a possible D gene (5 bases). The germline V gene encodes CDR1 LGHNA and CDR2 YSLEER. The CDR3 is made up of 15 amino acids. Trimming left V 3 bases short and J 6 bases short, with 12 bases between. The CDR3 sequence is CASSQGTGGNSPLHF. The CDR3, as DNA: TGCGCCAGCAGCCAGGGGACCGGGGGTAATTCACCCCTCCACTTT.

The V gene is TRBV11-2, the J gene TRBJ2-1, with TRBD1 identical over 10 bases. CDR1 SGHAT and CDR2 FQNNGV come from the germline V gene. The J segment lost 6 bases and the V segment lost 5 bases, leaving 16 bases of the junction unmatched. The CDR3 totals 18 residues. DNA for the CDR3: TGTGCCAGCAGCCAACTCCCCGGGACAGGGGACGAGGCCAATGAGCAGTTCTTC. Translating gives CASSQLPGTGDEANEQFF.

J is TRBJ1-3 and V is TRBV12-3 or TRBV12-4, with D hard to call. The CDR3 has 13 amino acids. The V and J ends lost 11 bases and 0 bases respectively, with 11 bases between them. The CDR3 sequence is CAGGRLSGNTIYF. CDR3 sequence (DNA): TGTGCCGGCGGAAGGCTCTCTGGAAACACCATATATTTT.

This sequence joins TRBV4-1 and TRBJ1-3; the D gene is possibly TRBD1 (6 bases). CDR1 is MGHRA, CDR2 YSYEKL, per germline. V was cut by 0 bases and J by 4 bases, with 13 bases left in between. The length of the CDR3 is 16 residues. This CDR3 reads CASSQDVGGGGNTIYF. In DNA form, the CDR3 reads TGCGCCAGCAGCCAAGATGTCGGGGGGGGCGGAAACACCATATATTTT.

The CDR3 loop reads CSVEANLRGLDGYTF. The CDR3 coding sequence is TGCAGCGTTGAGGCCAATCTAAGGGGGTTAGATGGCTACACCTTC. V and J are TRBV29-1 and TRBJ1-2; a possible D gene is TRBD1 (6 bases). Between the trimmed V and J ends, which lost 3 bases and 6 bases, there was a span of 20 bases. This CDR3 is 15 amino acids long. CDR1 SQVTM and CDR2 ANQGSEA come from the germline V gene.

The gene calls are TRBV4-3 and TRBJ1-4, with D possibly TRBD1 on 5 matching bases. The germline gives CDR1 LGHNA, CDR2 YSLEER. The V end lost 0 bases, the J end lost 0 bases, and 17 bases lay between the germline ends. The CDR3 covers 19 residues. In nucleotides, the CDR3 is TGCGCCAGCAGCCAAGACGCTAGACAGTCCGTTGCAACTAATGAAAAACTGTTTTTT. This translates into CASSQDARQSVATNEKLFF.

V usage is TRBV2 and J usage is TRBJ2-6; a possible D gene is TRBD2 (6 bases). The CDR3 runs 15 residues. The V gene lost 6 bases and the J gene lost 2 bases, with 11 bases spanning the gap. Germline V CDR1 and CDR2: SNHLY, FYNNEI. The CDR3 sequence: CASRDRLAGANVLTF. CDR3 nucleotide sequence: TGTGCCAGCAGAGATAGACTAGCTGGGGCCAACGTCCTGACTTTC.

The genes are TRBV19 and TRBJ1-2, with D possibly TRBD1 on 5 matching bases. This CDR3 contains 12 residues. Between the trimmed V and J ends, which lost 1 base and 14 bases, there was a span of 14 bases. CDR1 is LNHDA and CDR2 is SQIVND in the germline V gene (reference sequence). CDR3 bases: TGTGCCAGTAGTATAGCGCAAGGGGTCGGAACCTTC. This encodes CASSIAQGVGTF.

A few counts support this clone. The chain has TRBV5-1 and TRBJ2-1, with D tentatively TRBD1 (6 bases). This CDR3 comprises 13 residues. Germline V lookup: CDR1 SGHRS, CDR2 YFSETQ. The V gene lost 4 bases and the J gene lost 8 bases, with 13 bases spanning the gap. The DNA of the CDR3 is TGCGCCAGCAGCACAGGGTATTGGGATGAGCAGTTCTTC. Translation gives CASSTGYWDEQFF.

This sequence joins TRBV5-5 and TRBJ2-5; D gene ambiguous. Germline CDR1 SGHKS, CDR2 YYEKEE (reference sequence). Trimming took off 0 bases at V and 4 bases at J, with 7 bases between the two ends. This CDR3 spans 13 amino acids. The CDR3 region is CASSLGIVETQYF. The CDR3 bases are TGTGCCAGCAGCTTGGGTATCGTAGAGACCCAGTACTTC.

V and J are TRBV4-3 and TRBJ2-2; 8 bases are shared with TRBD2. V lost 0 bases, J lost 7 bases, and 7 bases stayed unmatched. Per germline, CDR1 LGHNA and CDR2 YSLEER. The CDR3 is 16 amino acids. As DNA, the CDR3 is TGCGCCAGCAGCCAAGAGAATAGCGGGAATTTCGGGGAGCTGTTTTTT. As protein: CASSQENSGNFGELFF.

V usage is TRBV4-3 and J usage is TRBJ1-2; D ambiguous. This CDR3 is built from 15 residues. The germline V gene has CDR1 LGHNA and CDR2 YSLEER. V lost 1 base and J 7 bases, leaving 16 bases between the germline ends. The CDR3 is CASSQVGVEKGGYTF. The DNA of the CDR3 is TGCGCCAGCAGCCAAGTCGGCGTGGAGAAAGGTGGCTACACCTTC.

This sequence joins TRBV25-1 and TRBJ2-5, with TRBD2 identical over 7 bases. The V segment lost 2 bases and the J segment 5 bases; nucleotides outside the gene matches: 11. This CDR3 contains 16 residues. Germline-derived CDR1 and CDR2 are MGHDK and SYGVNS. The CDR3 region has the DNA TGTGCCAGCAGTGAACCCAGACTAGCCCCCGGGGAGACCCAGTACTTC. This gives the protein CASSEPRLAPGETQYF.

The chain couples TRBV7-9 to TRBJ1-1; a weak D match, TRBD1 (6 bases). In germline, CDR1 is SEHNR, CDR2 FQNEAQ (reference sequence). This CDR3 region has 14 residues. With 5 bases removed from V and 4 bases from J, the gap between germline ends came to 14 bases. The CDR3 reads CASSPGTSGTEAFF. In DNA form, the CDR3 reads TGTGCCAGCAGCCCCGGGACATCCGGCACTGAAGCTTTCTTT.

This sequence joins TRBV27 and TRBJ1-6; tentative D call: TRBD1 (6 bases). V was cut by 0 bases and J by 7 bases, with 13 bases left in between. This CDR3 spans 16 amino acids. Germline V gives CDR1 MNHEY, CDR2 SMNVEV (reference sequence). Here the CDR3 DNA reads TGTGCCAGCAGTTTATCACAGGGAAGGGAGAATTCACCCCTCCACTTT. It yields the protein CASSLSQGRENSPLHF.